A single sample is the source of the 19 T cell receptor beta chains below, sequenced in a study of CD8 T cells in ankylosing spondylitis. TCRdb called the 5' RACE reads again in MiXCR, with one record for every CDR3 protein. This table holds 150,000 to 200,000 distinct CDR3 sequences, about 20% found once. The material sequenced was blood, either unsorted or a sorted T cell fraction (not recorded which). These receptors were obtained from a male donor aged 10-30 years with ankylosing spondylitis or in good health (not recorded which).

This clonotype was recorded at least ten times. The gene calls are TRBV6-5 and TRBJ2-7; a possible D gene is TRBD2 (5 bases). The ends were cut back, 5 bases at V and 3 bases at J, with 11 bases in the middle. This CDR3 spans 13 amino acids. Germline V CDR1 and CDR2: MNHEY, SVGAGI. The CDR3 sequence is CASSPRGSYEQYV. The DNA for the CDR3 is TGTGCCAGCAGTCCCCGGGGAAGCTACGAGCAGTACGTC.

There are many counts of this clonotype. V is TRBV3-1 and J is TRBJ2-5; D remains ambiguous. Per germline, CDR1 LGHDT and CDR2 YNNKEL (reference sequence). The CDR3 loop spans 11 amino acids. V was clipped by 5 bases and J by 1 base, with 2 bases between them. DNA of the CDR3: TGTGCCAGCAGCGCCCAAGAGACCCAGTACTTC. This encodes CASSAQETQYF.

The chain couples TRBV5-5 to TRBJ2-3, with D perhaps given as TRBD1 or TRBD2 (5 bases each). Per germline, CDR1 SGHKS and CDR2 YYEKEE (reference sequence). This CDR3 contains 15 residues. Trimming left V 0 bases short and J 4 bases short, with 12 bases between. The CDR3 nucleotides read TGTGCCAGCAGCTTGGATCCTACGGGACCAGATACGCAGTATTTT. It encodes CASSLDPTGPDTQYF. Together with reference TRBV5-5 and TRBJ2-3, the CDR3 gives the full variable domain: DAGVTQSPTHLIKTRGQQVTLRCSPISGHKSVSWYQQVLGQGPQFIFQYYEKEERGRGNFPDRFSARQFPNYSSELNVNALLLGDSALYLCASSLDPTGPDTQYFGPGTRLTVL.

In its sample, this clonotype was seen many times. The rearrangement uses TRBV4-2 and TRBJ2-7; tentative D call: TRBD2 (5 bases). V was cut by 5 bases and J by 0 bases, with 14 bases left in between. The CDR3 loop spans 15 amino acids. CDR1 is LGHNA, CDR2 YNFKEQ, per germline. CDR3 DNA: TGTGCCAGCAGCGAGCTCGCGGGCCCCTCCTACGAGCAGTACTTC. This sequence encodes CASSELAGPSYEQYF.

The chain recombines TRBV7-2 with TRBJ2-3, with no clear D. Germline V gene lookup returns CDR1 SGHTA and CDR2 FQGNSA. Trimming shortened V by 1 base and J by 8 bases, and 13 bases separated the two germline ends. CDR3 size: 14 residues. CDR3 DNA sequence: TGTGCCAGCAGCTTAGTCAAAGTGTCAAGTACGCAGTATTTT. Its protein is CASSLVKVSSTQYF.

The rearrangement joins TRBV7-6 to TRBJ2-2, with 10 positions matching TRBD2. In germline, CDR1 is SGHVS, CDR2 FNYEAQ. Trimming removed 3 bases from V and 5 bases from J; junction bases left unmatched: 0. The CDR3 runs to 14 residues. CDR3 amino acids: CASSLGLATGELFF. The DNA for the CDR3 is TGTGCCAGCAGCTTGGGACTAGCGACCGGGGAGCTGTTTTTT.

This clonotype was observed many times. The CDR3 DNA is TGTGCCAGCAGCTCAAAGACCGGGACGGCGCAGTATTTT. The encoded protein is CASSSKTGTAQYF. This chain uses TRBV7-9 with TRBJ2-3; D tentatively reads TRBD1 or TRBD2 (5 bases each). CDR1 is SEHNR, CDR2 FQNEAQ, per germline (reference sequence). The CDR3 consists of 13 residues. The V end was cut by 4 bases, the J end by 10 bases, with 15 bases between.

This clonotype has a count of ten or more. V gene TRBV6-6 combines with J gene TRBJ1-5; the D gene is possibly TRBD1 (5 bases). The CDR3 has 16 residues. Trimming pared 0 bases from V and 7 bases from J, leaving 16 bases between. Germline V gene sequence: CDR1 MNHNY, CDR2 SVGAGI (reference sequence). DNA of the CDR3: TGTGCCAGCAGTTACTCGAGGGGCTTGGGGAACCAGCCCCAGCATTTT. Its translation is CASSYSRGLGNQPQHF.

This clonotype was observed many times. The rearrangement uses TRBV5-1 and TRBJ2-7; D possibly corresponds to TRBD1 (5 bases). Trimming took 2 bases from V and 3 from J, leaving 9 bases between them. From germline, CDR1 is SGHRS and CDR2 YFSETQ. CDR3 length: 13 residues. As DNA, the CDR3 is TGCGCCAGCAGCTTCCAGGGTGGCTACGAGCAGTACTTC. It codes for CASSFQGGYEQYF.

V usage is TRBV29-1 and J usage is TRBJ1-1; no definite D call. V lost 4 bases and J lost 2, with 17 bases in between. Germline CDR1 reads SQVTM; CDR2 reads ANQGSEA. This CDR3 is built from 15 residues. DNA of the CDR3: TGCAGCGTTGCCTACGAGGGTATCGACAACACTGAAGCTTTCTTT. Protein sequence: CSVAYEGIDNTEAFF.

This clonotype has ten or more counts. This chain uses TRBV6-5 with TRBJ2-3; D is uncertain. Looked up from germline, CDR1 is MNHEY and CDR2 is SVGAGI. The CDR3 extends over 13 amino acids. V dropped 6 bases and J dropped 1 base, with 8 bases sitting between them. Written as DNA, the CDR3 is TGTGCCAGCAGACAACCCGGCACAGATACGCAGTATTTT. Protein: CASRQPGTDTQYF.

DNA for the CDR3: TGTGCCAGCAGCTACGGGACAGACTCACCCCTCCACTTT. Its protein is CASSYGTDSPLHF. This chain uses TRBV7-7 with TRBJ1-6; 7 bases align to TRBD1. Losses at the gene ends were 4 bases for V and 10 bases for J; bases not matched to a gene: 4. In germline, CDR1 is SSHAT, CDR2 FNYEAQ (reference sequence). The CDR3 is 13 amino acids.

The CDR3 loop reads CASRAGTGPQETQYF. CDR3 nucleotide sequence: TGTGCCAGCAGGGCCGGGACAGGGCCTCAAGAGACCCAGTACTTC. This chain links TRBV6-4 with TRBJ2-5; TRBD1 aligns across 9 bases. Looked up from germline, CDR1 is MRHNA and CDR2 is SNTAGT. The J segment lost 2 bases and the V segment lost 6 bases, leaving 7 bases of the junction unmatched. The CDR3 runs to 15 residues.

This clonotype was seen many times. The rearrangement joins TRBV12-3 or TRBV12-4 to TRBJ2-3, with D possibly being TRBD2 (5 bases). This CDR3 contains 13 residues. V was cut by 7 bases and J by 2 bases, with 10 bases left in between. CDR3 sequence: CASNWELTDTQYF. The CDR3 DNA reads as TGTGCCAGCAATTGGGAGCTCACAGATACGCAGTATTTT.

The sample holds many counts of this clonotype. This chain links TRBV6-2 or TRBV6-3 with TRBJ2-1, with 9 bases fitting TRBD2. J lost 6 bases, V lost 2 bases, and 11 bases had no gene match. Germline V gives CDR1 MNHEY, CDR2 SVGEGT. The CDR3 loop spans 17 amino acids. CDR3 in amino acids: CASSYPRPGLAGNEQFF. The CDR3 nucleotides read TGTGCCAGCAGTTACCCTCGTCCGGGACTAGCCGGCAATGAGCAGTTCTTC.

In its sample, this clonotype was seen many times. CDR3: CASSLLTQPQHF. CDR3 sequence (DNA): TGTGCCAGCAGTTTACTGACCCAGCCCCAGCATTTT. The chain links TRBV28 to TRBJ1-5; D is ambiguous. Germline V lookup: CDR1 MDHEN, CDR2 SYDVKM. V shed 2 bases and J shed 7 bases, with 6 bases lying between them. There are 12 residues in the CDR3. The full variable domain, with the rest looked up from reference TRBV28 and TRBJ1-5, is DVKVTQSSRYLVKRTGEKVFLECVQDMDHENMFWYRQDPGLGLRLIYFSYDVKMKEKGDIPEGYSVSREKKERFSLILESASTNQTSMYLCASSLLTQPQHFGDGTRLSIL.

This clonotype has ten or more counts. This chain uses TRBV5-6 with TRBJ2-5; 10 nucleotides align to TRBD2. The J segment lost 4 bases and the V segment lost 0 bases, leaving 3 bases of the junction unmatched. The germline V gene has CDR1 SGHDT and CDR2 YYEEEE. The CDR3 totals 15 residues. The CDR3 region has the DNA TGTGCCAGCAGCTTGGGAGCGGGAGGGGGAGAGACCCAGTACTTC. This gives the protein CASSLGAGGGETQYF.

This clonotype was picked up many times. J is TRBJ2-1 and V is TRBV7-2, with TRBD2 matching 10 bases. The length of the CDR3 is 17 residues. With 3 bases clipped from V and 10 bases from J, the junction kept 15 bases outside the gene matches. From germline, CDR1 is SGHTA and CDR2 FQGNSA. CDR3 loop: CASSLASGSITGLEQFF. In DNA, the CDR3 is TGTGCCAGCAGCTTGGCTAGCGGGAGTATAACTGGGCTAGAGCAGTTCTTC.

The rearrangement uses TRBV4-2 and TRBJ2-2, with 7 bases lining up with TRBD2. Germline trimming cut 6 bases from V and 5 bases from J; bases unmatched to any gene: 3. This CDR3 has 13 residues. Germline loops: CDR1 LGHNA, CDR2 YNFKEQ. CDR3 in amino acids: CASRAAGTGELFF. The CDR3 DNA reads as TGTGCCAGCAGGGCAGCGGGGACCGGGGAGCTGTTTTTT.